A single sample gave rise to the 30 T cell receptor beta chains below, sequenced in a study of shared clonotypes between healthy human individuals. Sequenced by immunoSEQ multiplex PCR; TCRdb stores in-frame clones only, minus some. Found here are roughly 2 million clones, roughly 95% of them singletons; the top ten hold approximately 0.13%. The sequenced sample was naive CD4+ T cells sorted from blood. Subset specified: CD45RA+ positively selected. These receptors originate from a man in his late teens or twenties in good health.

The chain combines TRBV2 with TRBJ1-6; 9 bases align to TRBD1. CDR1 SNHLY and CDR2 FYNNEI come from the germline V gene. CDR3 size: 14 residues. The trim removed 6 bases at V and 5 bases at J, leaving 2 bases unmatched. Written as DNA, the CDR3 is TGTGCCAGCAGAGGGACAGGGAATAATTCACCCCTCCACTTT. Encoded protein: CASRGTGNNSPLHF.

The chain has TRBV18 and TRBJ1-1; TRBD1 matches 9 bases. The V gene end was trimmed by 5 bases and the J gene end by 4 bases; junction bases not matched to a gene: 11. The CDR3 is 16 amino acids. Germline CDR1 KGHSH, CDR2 LQKENI. The CDR3 DNA reads as TGTGCCAGCTCAGCAAGATCCACAGGGGGCGGCACTGAAGCTTTCTTT. This encodes CASSARSTGGGTEAFF.

The chain has TRBV6-4 and TRBJ1-1; 8 positions agree with TRBD1. Germline assignment: CDR1 MRHNA and CDR2 SNTAGT. The CDR3 extends over 13 amino acids. With 6 bases clipped from V and 4 bases from J, the junction kept 4 bases outside the gene matches. CDR3 sequence (DNA): TGTGCCAGCAGGCAAACAGGGGGCACTGAAGCTTTCTTT. Translation: CASRQTGGTEAFF.

This chain joins TRBV4-2 and TRBJ1-2, with a possible D match to TRBD1 (6 bases). The CDR3 covers 14 residues. Germline V gene sequence: CDR1 LGHNA, CDR2 YNFKEQ. The V gene lost 3 bases and the J gene lost 4 bases, with 12 bases spanning the gap. The CDR3 nucleotides are TGTGCCAGCAGCCAGAGGACAGACTCCTATGGCTACACCTTC. Its protein is CASSQRTDSYGYTF.

The J gene is TRBJ2-5, the V gene TRBV2, with no clear D. The CDR3 spans 12 residues. Germline CDR1 and CDR2: SNHLY and FYNNEI. The V end was cut by 3 bases, the J end by 4 bases, with 6 bases between. The DNA of the CDR3 is TGTGCCAGCAGTGATACAGTAGAGACCCAGTACTTC. Translation gives CASSDTVETQYF.

The chain is built from TRBV9 and TRBJ2-5; D is possibly TRBD2 (6 bases). Germline V CDR1 and CDR2: SGDLS, YYNGEE. The CDR3 sequence is 15 residues long. Trimming removed 0 bases from V and 4 bases from J, with 13 bases in between. The chain's CDR3 is CASSVGGGVGETQYF. The CDR3 DNA follows: TGTGCCAGCAGCGTAGGCGGCGGGGTCGGAGAGACCCAGTACTTC.

The V and J genes are TRBV18 and TRBJ2-7; the D gene could be TRBD1 or TRBD2 (5 bases each). CDR1 and CDR2 from the germline V gene are KGHSH and LQKENI. The V end was cut by 8 bases, the J end by 3 bases, with 17 bases between. The CDR3 is made up of 14 amino acids. CDR3 sequence: CASKGPGSGYEQYF. DNA of the CDR3: TGTGCCAGCAAGGGACCGGGATCCGGCTACGAGCAGTACTTC.

The genes are TRBV13 and TRBJ2-7; a weak D match, TRBD2 (7 bases). The CDR3 runs to 15 residues. Per the germline V gene, CDR1 is PRHDT and CDR2 is FYEKMQ (reference sequence). V lost 5 bases and J 7 bases, leaving 21 bases between the germline ends. CDR3 sequence (DNA): TGTGCCAGCAGCCCTACGGCGGGGGCGACGGGTGAGCAGTACTTC. Amino acid sequence: CASSPTAGATGEQYF.

This clone has more than one count but fewer than ten. The V call is TRBV28, the J call TRBJ1-1, with D hard to call. Trimming shortened V by 5 bases and J by 7 bases, and 8 bases separated the two germline ends. CDR3 length: 11 amino acids. The V gene's germline CDR1 is MDHEN and CDR2 SYDVKM. The DNA of the CDR3 is TGTGCCAGCAGTCACAGCCATGAAGCTTTCTTT. Amino acids: CASSHSHEAFF.

The genes are TRBV6-5 and TRBJ2-7; possibly TRBD2 for D (6 bases). This CDR3 region has 15 residues. Germline V CDR1 and CDR2: MNHEY, SVGAGI. Trimming removed 7 bases from V and 0 bases from J, with 16 bases in between. CDR3 DNA: TGTGCCAGCAAGATCTTTAGCGGTAACTCCTACGAGCAGTACTTC. Translated, it gives CASKIFSGNSYEQYF.

This sequence joins TRBV14 and TRBJ1-2; D call uncertain. The CDR3 is made up of 18 amino acids. Trimming took off 1 base at V and 3 bases at J, with 21 bases between the two ends. CDR1 is SGHDN and CDR2 is FVKESK in the germline V gene. CDR3 nucleotide sequence: TGTGCCAGCAGCCAAGGTAGGATTGCGCAAATCATGGACTATGGCTACACCTTC. Its translation is CASSQGRIAQIMDYGYTF.

The V call is TRBV6-5, the J call TRBJ1-4; possibly TRBD1 for D (6 bases). Looked up from germline, CDR1 is MNHEY and CDR2 is SVGAGI. Trimming shortened V by 5 bases and J by 7 bases, and 17 bases separated the two germline ends. The CDR3 runs 15 residues. Here the CDR3 reads CASSPRGGGGEKLFF. CDR3 coding DNA: TGTGCCAGCAGTCCCCGTGGGGGCGGAGGTGAAAAACTGTTTTTT.

This chain uses TRBV28 with TRBJ2-7; D not certain. V lost 6 bases and J lost 1, with 13 bases in between. CDR1 and CDR2 from the germline V gene are MDHEN and SYDVKM. The CDR3 loop spans 14 amino acids. The CDR3 DNA reads as TGTGCCAGCAGGGGCGGAGCGACGTCCTACGAGCAGTACTTC. Protein: CASRGGATSYEQYF.

This clone was counted a single time. V is TRBV6-1 and J is TRBJ1-5; TRBD1 agrees at 7 bases. V lost 4 bases, J lost 6 bases, and 3 bases stayed unmatched. Germline lookup yields CDR1 MNHNS and CDR2 SASEGT. There are 13 residues in the CDR3. The CDR3 DNA reads TGTGCCAGCAGTGGGACAGGTAGTCAGCCCCAGCATTTT. Encoded protein: CASSGTGSQPQHF.

J is TRBJ2-5 and V is TRBV7-2; D is uncertain. This CDR3 is built from 13 residues. The germline V and J ends were trimmed by 5 bases and 5 bases, with 12 bases remaining between them. The germline V gene has CDR1 SGHTA and CDR2 FQGNSA. This chain's CDR3 is CASSMDRRETQYF. CDR3 DNA sequence: TGTGCCAGCAGCATGGACCGACGGGAGACCCAGTACTTC.

The chain combines TRBV5-4 with TRBJ1-2, with 7 bases lining up with TRBD1. Germline CDR1 and CDR2: SGHNT and YYREEE (reference sequence). V gave up 4 bases and J gave up 8 bases; unmatched junction bases: 5. This CDR3 contains 12 residues. CDR3 protein: CASSLQGNGYTF. CDR3 sequence (DNA): TGTGCCAGCAGCCTACAGGGGAACGGCTACACCTTC.

CDR3 coding DNA: TGTGCCAGCAGAAACCAGGGGGCTCTCAATGAAAAACTGTTTTTT. It translates to CASRNQGALNEKLFF. The chain is built from TRBV28 and TRBJ1-4; 8 nucleotides line up with TRBD1. J was trimmed by 5 bases and V by 6 bases; bases with no gene match: 8. Germline lookup yields CDR1 MDHEN and CDR2 SYDVKM. The CDR3 extends over 15 amino acids.

The chain has TRBV5-1 and TRBJ2-5; D remains ambiguous. The CDR3 runs to 15 residues. CDR1 is SGHRS and CDR2 is YFSETQ in the germline V gene. The V and J ends lost 0 bases and 1 base respectively, with 10 bases between them. CDR3 DNA: TGCGCCAGCAGCTTGGCCATCTCTCCCCAAGAGACCCAGTACTTC. Its translation is CASSLAISPQETQYF.

This clone was detected once. The same CDR3 can be traced to other DNA sequences in this sample. The gene calls are TRBV5-1 and TRBJ1-4, with D hard to call. V lost 0 bases and J lost 7, with 4 bases in between. The CDR3 has 12 amino acids. Per germline, CDR1 SGHRS and CDR2 YFSETQ. CDR3 coding DNA: TGCGCCAGCAGCTTGGCGGGTGAAAAACTGTTTTTT. This gives the protein CASSLAGEKLFF.

This chain uses TRBV19 with TRBJ1-2; D ambiguous. Germline values: CDR1 LNHDA, CDR2 SQIVND (reference sequence). Trimming stripped 3 bases from V and 4 bases from J, with 9 bases between. The CDR3 length is 13 residues. CDR3 loop: CASSIEARYGYTF. The DNA of the CDR3 is TGTGCCAGTAGTATTGAGGCCCGCTATGGCTACACCTTC.

The chain has TRBV7-6 and TRBJ2-3, with D unclear. V was cut by 1 base and J by 2 bases, with 10 bases left in between. Per germline, CDR1 SGHVS and CDR2 FNYEAQ. This CDR3 is 15 amino acids long. Here the CDR3 reads CASSLGISYTDTQYF. The CDR3 DNA follows: TGTGCCAGCAGCTTAGGCATCAGTTACACAGATACGCAGTATTTT. Complete variable domain (other parts from reference TRBV7-6 and TRBJ2-3): GAGVSQSPRYKVTKRGQDVALRCDPISGHVSLYWYRQALGQGPEFLTYFNYEAQQDKSGLPNDRFSAERPEGSISTLTIQRTEQRDSAMYRCASSLGISYTDTQYFGPGTRLTVL.

CDR3 nucleotide sequence: TGCGCCAGCAACCGGGACTCATCCTACAATGAGCAGTTCTTC. Its protein is CASNRDSSYNEQFF. The rearrangement uses TRBV10-2 and TRBJ2-1; D perhaps matches TRBD2 (6 bases). V shed 7 bases and J shed 1 base, with 11 bases lying between them. This CDR3 region has 14 residues. Germline values: CDR1 WSHSY, CDR2 SAAADI.

The chain is built from TRBV10-3 and TRBJ1-1; D call uncertain. The CDR3 is made up of 14 amino acids. Trimming cost V 6 bases and J 0 bases, with 11 bases left between them. CDR1 is ENHRY and CDR2 is SYGVKD in the germline V gene. CDR3 residues: CAISPTTMNTEAFF. DNA of the CDR3: TGTGCCATCAGCCCGACAACGATGAACACTGAAGCTTTCTTT.

The rearrangement joins TRBV11-2 to TRBJ2-7; 13 positions match TRBD2. The J segment lost 2 bases and the V segment lost 5 bases, leaving 9 bases of the junction unmatched. The CDR3 runs to 17 residues. Germline CDR1 and CDR2: SGHAT and FQNNGV. CDR3 nucleotide sequence: TGTGCCAGCAGCCCAGTGAAGGGACTAGCGGGAACCTACGAGCAGTACTTC. Amino acid sequence: CASSPVKGLAGTYEQYF.

V is TRBV10-3 and J is TRBJ1-1; D might be TRBD1 (5 bases). This CDR3 spans 14 amino acids. V was cut by 8 bases and J by 2 bases, with 15 bases left in between. Per the germline V gene, CDR1 is ENHRY and CDR2 is SYGVKD. CDR3: CAIQQGNENTEAFF. CDR3 DNA: TGTGCCATCCAGCAGGGAAACGAAAACACTGAAGCTTTCTTT.

J is TRBJ1-4 and V is TRBV7-9; TRBD1 might be the D (6 bases). The CDR3 has 15 amino acids. Trimming left V 6 bases short and J 4 bases short, with 15 bases between. Germline V gene sequence: CDR1 SEHNR, CDR2 FQNEAQ (reference sequence). In DNA, the CDR3 is TGTGCCAGCAGTCTAACCGGACAGCTTAATGAAAAACTGTTTTTT. Translated: CASSLTGQLNEKLFF. The full variable domain, in which reference TRBV7-9 and TRBJ1-4 provide the parts outside the CDR3, is DTGVSQNPRHKITKRGQNVTFRCDPISEHNRLYWYRQTLGQGPEFLTYFQNEAQLEKSRLLSDRFSAERPKGSFSTLEIQRTEQGDSAMYLCASSLTGQLNEKLFFGSGTQLSVL.

This chain connects TRBV7-6 to TRBJ2-3, with D perhaps TRBD2 (5 bases). The germline V gene encodes CDR1 SGHVS and CDR2 FNYEAQ. The CDR3 covers 13 residues. Trimming took off 2 bases at V and 10 bases at J, with 13 bases between the two ends. CDR3 region: CASSLREKAAQYF. CDR3 DNA: TGTGCCAGCAGCTTACGGGAAAAGGCGGCGCAGTATTTT.

V usage is TRBV30 and J usage is TRBJ1-3, with D perhaps TRBD1 (5 bases). The germline CDR1 and CDR2 sequences are GTSNPN and SVGIG (reference sequence). The CDR3 covers 14 residues. The V end was cut by 2 bases, the J end by 4 bases, with 12 bases between. CDR3 protein: CAWSNWGVGNTIYF. The DNA for the CDR3 is TGTGCCTGGAGTAACTGGGGGGTCGGAAACACCATATATTTT.

V and J are TRBV4-1 and TRBJ1-2; D possibly corresponds to TRBD1 (5 bases). The CDR3 is made up of 14 amino acids. The V end lost 3 bases, the J end lost 8 bases, and 16 bases lay between the germline ends. The germline V gene has CDR1 MGHRA and CDR2 YSYEKL. In DNA form, the CDR3 reads TGCGCCAGCAGCCATCCCCCCGGGGGTATAGGCTACACCTTC. Protein product: CASSHPPGGIGYTF.

CDR3 DNA sequence: TGTGCCATCAGTCCATTAGCGGGTAATTCACCCCTCCACTTT. Protein sequence: CAISPLAGNSPLHF. The rearrangement joins TRBV10-3 to TRBJ1-6; no clear D gene. CDR3 size: 14 residues. V was pared by 5 bases and J by 6 bases, with 11 bases between. In germline, CDR1 is ENHRY, CDR2 SYGVKD.